A selection of T cell receptor beta chains follows, all from one sample in a study of T-cell reconstitution after alpha-beta-depleted transplantation in children. Each CDR3 protein is one row after TCRdb ran MiXCR on the PCR reads. The sample holds approximately 420,000 distinct CDR3 sequences, approximately 10% seen once. The sample here was PBMCs from the stem cell graft donor, taken from the stem cell graft. These receptors all come from a human donor who donated a stem cell graft to a child with acute myeloid leukemia. Each CDR3 is given with its conserved first and last residue. The D gene is left open where the match is weak. Clone size is shown for a subset of rows, as once, few, many or a class of expanded clone.

NA TRBJ2-1 TRBV24-1 TRBD2 CATSDPSGGYNEQFF TGTGCCACCAGTGACCCTAGCGGGGGGTACAATGAGCAGTTCTTC
few TRBJ1-5 TRBV7-2 NA CASSLVMGPQHF TGTGCCAGCAGCTTAGTAATGGGGCCCCAGCATTTT
few TRBJ2-1 TRBV6-5 NA CASSYLPQGYNEQFF TGTGCCAGCAGTTACCTCCCCCAGGGGTACAATGAGCAGTTCTTC
NA TRBJ1-4 TRBV7-2 TRBD1 CASSPGQGSGKLFF TGTGCCAGCAGCCCGGGACAGGGCTCTGGAAAACTGTTTTTT
NA TRBJ2-1 TRBV4-2 NA CASSQVSAGRGNEQFF TGTGCCAGCAGCCAAGTATCGGCAGGGCGAGGGAATGAGCAGTTCTTC
few TRBJ2-2 TRBV10-3 NA CAIGGGAANTGELFF TGTGCCATCGGGGGGGGCGCCGCGAACACCGGGGAGCTGTTTTTT
NA TRBJ1-5 TRBV12-3/TRBV12-4 NA CASSPRVSQPQHF TGTGCCAGCAGTCCCAGGGTGAGCCAGCCCCAGCATTTT
NA TRBJ2-1 TRBV12-5 TRBD2 CASGGLAGYNEQFF TGTGCTAGTGGAGGACTAGCGGGGTACAATGAGCAGTTCTTC
many TRBJ2-1 TRBV11-2 TRBD2 CASSSDQISGRVYNEQFF TGTGCCAGCAGCTCCGACCAAATTAGCGGGAGGGTATACAATGAGCAGTTCTTC
few TRBJ2-5 TRBV6-5 TRBD1 CASSYSIGRGTETQYF TGTGCCAGCAGTTACTCGATCGGCAGGGGGACAGAGACCCAGTACTTC
NA TRBJ2-2 TRBV24-1 NA CATRGAGGELFF TGTGCCACCAGAGGGGCAGGCGGGGAGCTGTTTTTT
NA TRBJ1-3 TRBV20-1 NA CSAREGNTIYF TGCAGTGCTAGGGAGGGAAACACCATATATTTT
few TRBJ2-2 TRBV11-2 TRBD2 CASSFAPSGRGELFF TGTGCCAGCAGCTTCGCCCCTAGCGGGCGAGGGGAGCTGTTTTTT
few TRBJ2-1 TRBV12-3/TRBV12-4 NA CASSLTGEEQFF TGTGCCAGCAGTTTGACCGGGGAAGAGCAGTTCTTC
NA TRBJ2-3 TRBV11-1 TRBD2 CASSSPGASSGRPDTQYF TGTGCCAGCAGCTCCCCAGGGGCGTCTAGCGGGAGACCAGATACGCAGTATTTT
few TRBJ2-7 TRBV5-1 TRBD2 CASSPGLAGVEQYF TGCGCCAGCAGCCCGGGACTAGCGGGAGTCGAGCAGTACTTC
few TRBJ2-3 TRBV7-9 TRBD2 CASSRPSGVADTQYF TGTGCCAGCAGCCGCCCCAGCGGGGTGGCAGATACGCAGTATTTT
few TRBJ2-2 TRBV20-1 TRBD2 CSARGLAFGELFF TGCAGTGCTCGGGGACTAGCGTTCGGGGAGCTGTTTTTT
many TRBJ1-4 TRBV10-3 TRBD1 CAVATGPEKLFF TGTGCCGTCGCGACAGGGCCCGAAAAACTGTTTTTT
NA TRBJ2-1 TRBV4-1 TRBD2 CASSNGLAGVAYNEQFF TGCGCCAGCAGCAACGGACTAGCGGGAGTTGCCTACAATGAGCAGTTCTTC
NA TRBJ2-2 TRBV12-3/TRBV12-4 TRBD2 CASSPTSGRPTGELFF TGTGCCAGCAGTCCGACTAGCGGGAGACCCACCGGGGAGCTGTTTTTT
few TRBJ2-7 TRBV7-2 TRBD2 CASRPGTNLREQYF TGTGCCAGCAGGCCCGGGACTAACCTACGAGAGCAGTACTTC
few TRBJ1-3 TRBV12-3/TRBV12-4 TRBD1 CASRVQGASGNTIYF TGTGCCAGCAGGGTACAGGGGGCGTCCGGAAACACCATATATTTT
few TRBJ2-2 TRBV5-1 NA CASRLAANTGELFF TGCGCCAGCAGGCTCGCCGCGAACACCGGGGAGCTGTTTTTT
NA TRBJ2-1 TRBV12-3/TRBV12-4 NA CASTRYNEQFF TGTGCCAGCACCAGATACAATGAGCAGTTCTTC
NA TRBJ2-1 TRBV4-1 TRBD2 CASSQDDRGGLLDGEQFF TGCGCCAGCAGCCAAGATGACCGGGGGGGGCTACTCGACGGAGAGCAGTTCTTC
NA TRBJ2-1 TRBV7-8 NA CASSLARFTLDEQFF TGTGCCAGCAGCTTAGCGCGATTTACTCTCGATGAGCAGTTCTTC
many TRBJ1-2 TRBV10-1 NA CASLERGVHGYTF TGCGCCAGCCTGGAGCGGGGAGTGCATGGCTACACCTTC
few TRBJ1-6 TRBV27 NA CASSDAGPEVWNSPLHF TGTGCCAGCAGTGATGCGGGACCGGAGGTTTGGAATTCACCCCTCCACTTT
few TRBJ2-5 TRBV25-1 NA CASSPPGGRLRETQYF TGTGCCAGCAGTCCCCCCGGGGGGCGCCTCCGGGAGACCCAGTACTTC
NA TRBJ2-2 TRBV6-2/TRBV6-3 TRBD2 CASRGTSGKETGELFF TGTGCCAGCAGGGGGACTAGCGGGAAAGAAACCGGGGAGCTGTTTTTT
NA TRBJ2-1 TRBV20-1 TRBD2 CSTVTSGGYNEQFF TGCAGTACAGTAACTAGCGGGGGGTACAATGAGCAGTTCTTC
few TRBJ2-1 TRBV21-1 NA CASSKVARRGLSEQFF TGTGCCAGCAGCAAAGTGGCGCGGCGGGGGTTAAGTGAGCAGTTCTTC
few TRBJ2-1 TRBV7-9 NA CASTASVEQFF TGTGCCAGCACCGCCTCAGTTGAGCAGTTCTTC
many TRBJ2-7 TRBV6-5 TRBD2 CASSSPGLANYEQYF TGTGCCAGCAGTTCCCCGGGACTAGCGAACTACGAGCAGTACTTC
NA TRBJ2-1 TRBV20-1 TRBD2 CSASRLASYNEQFF TGCAGTGCTAGTAGACTAGCTTCCTACAATGAGCAGTTCTTC
many TRBJ2-5 TRBV11-2 NA CASSLLGGQETQYF TGTGCCAGCAGCTTACTGGGCGGCCAAGAGACCCAGTACTTC
NA TRBJ1-1 TRBV7-9 NA CASSLGAGAEAFF TGTGCCAGCAGCTTGGGGGCGGGGGCTGAAGCTTTCTTT
many TRBJ1-6 TRBV7-2 NA CASSLGTFHNSPLHF TGTGCCAGCAGCTTAGGGACATTCCATAATTCACCCCTCCACTTT
NA TRBJ2-5 TRBV6-5 TRBD1 CASTGQGGQETQYF TGTGCCAGCACCGGACAGGGAGGTCAAGAGACCCAGTACTTC
few TRBJ2-5 TRBV6-2/TRBV6-3 NA CASRSLGGQETQYF TGTGCCAGCAGATCCCTAGGGGGTCAGGAGACCCAGTACTTC
NA TRBJ2-2 TRBV30 NA CAWSVQINTGELFF TGTGCCTGGAGTGTTCAGATAAACACCGGGGAGCTGTTTTTT
NA TRBJ2-7 TRBV7-2 TRBD1 CASSLVRRGSYEQYF TGTGCCAGCAGCTTAGTTCGCAGGGGGTCCTACGAGCAGTACTTC
NA TRBJ1-6 TRBV12-3/TRBV12-4 NA CASSASPGGPLHF TGTGCCAGCAGTGCGTCCCCCGGTGGACCCCTCCACTTT
few TRBJ2-1 TRBV14 TRBD1 CASSQDINIGTADFPSYNEQFF TGTGCCAGCAGCCAAGATATAAATATCGGGACAGCGGATTTTCCCTCCTACAATGAGCAGTTCTTC
few TRBJ2-3 TRBV12-5 NA CASGLVSEPTDTQYF TGTGCTAGTGGTTTGGTATCAGAACCCACAGATACGCAGTATTTT
NA TRBJ1-1 TRBV5-1 NA CASSFDLGAEAFF TGCGCCAGCAGCTTCGACTTGGGGGCTGAAGCTTTCTTT
many TRBJ1-2 TRBV12-3/TRBV12-4 NA CASSARRGLRGYTF TGTGCCAGCAGTGCAAGGAGAGGGCTCCGTGGCTACACCTTC
few TRBJ2-6 TRBV20-1 NA CSARQWTGSGANVLTF TGCAGTGCCCGACAGTGGACCGGCTCTGGGGCCAACGTCCTGACTTTC
NA TRBJ2-3 TRBV27 NA CASSSLTTSSTDTQYF TGTGCCAGCAGTTCCCTCACGACCTCTAGCACAGATACGCAGTATTTT
NA TRBJ2-1 TRBV4-2 TRBD2 CASSPGTTIRDEQFF TGTGCCAGCAGCCCCGGGACTACAATTCGCGATGAGCAGTTCTTC
NA TRBJ2-4 TRBV6-1 TRBD1 CASRSLGTAGNIQYF TGTGCCAGCAGATCCCTCGGGACAGCAGGAAACATTCAGTACTTC
NA TRBJ2-3 TRBV6-4 NA CASIPAGAASRSPRGPDTQYF TGTGCCAGCATTCCCGCGGGTGCCGCTAGCAGATCCCCACGGGGGCCAGATACGCAGTATTTT
NA TRBJ1-2 TRBV25-1 NA CASSESFWEGTYGYTF TGTGCCAGCAGTGAATCGTTTTGGGAGGGGACCTATGGCTACACCTTC
few TRBJ2-7 TRBV20-1 TRBD2 CSARDSGGSLSSYEQYF TGCAGTGCTAGAGATTCCGGCGGGAGTCTGTCTTCCTACGAGCAGTACTTC